This T cell receptor beta chain was sequenced for a study of cytomegalovirus exposure and HLA in healthy donors. General study findings and limits: Reports showed the classifier diagnosing cytomegalovirus status with high specificity and sensitivity. Most TCR sequences were rare, but some public TCRs occurred in many donors.

Comment on this clone: What it recognizes is unknown.

Primers included in the PCR were 60 Vbeta and 13 Jbeta primers. The table came from immunoSEQ multiplex PCR; TCRdb's copy has only in-frame clones and leaves some out. Of about 200,000 clones listed, around 83% are singletons. Trimming removed 4 bases at V and 7 bases at J, with 20 bases between. CDR3 length: 16 residues. Germline assignment: CDR1 SEHNR and CDR2 FQNEAQ (reference sequence). The chain combines TRBV7-9 with TRBJ2-1; a weak D match, TRBD1 (6 bases). The material sequenced was PBMCs. The receptor was isolated from a woman in her fifties or sixties in good health and CMV-seropositive. Written as DNA, the CDR3 is TGTGCCAGCAGCTCTGTTCGGGGCCCTAGGGGGAATGAGCAGTTCTTC. Protein sequence: CASSSVRGPRGNEQFF.